The clone carrying this T cell receptor (beta chain) was detected many times. Time point denoted: sample taken at primary tumor resection. Whole RNA, which was extracted from tumor, nontumor lung tissue or frozen PBMC, was sequenced without any cell sorting. Germline V gene lookup returns CDR1 SGHDN and CDR2 FVKESK. This CDR3 contains 13 residues. V lost 5 bases, J lost 0 bases, and 7 bases lay in between. This entry belongs to a study of spatial heterogeneity in lung cancer. The library protocol tagged each TCR cDNA with a unique molecular identifier. Via MiXCR, TCRdb re-called the 5' RACE reads, giving one row per CDR3 protein. The sample has over 10,000 distinct CDR3 sequences; around 13% are singletons.

The receptor's source is a male donor with early-stage non-small cell lung cancer. Sequenced material: PBMCs, taken at surgery. The V call is TRBV14, the J call TRBJ1-1, with a weak D call TRBD1 (5 bases). The chain's CDR3 is CASSSDMNTEAFF. Written as DNA, the CDR3 is TGTGCCAGCAGCTCGGACATGAACACTGAAGCTTTCTTT. The entire variable domain, with the rest obtained from reference TRBV14 and TRBJ1-1, is as follows: EAGVTQFPSHSVIEKGQTVTLRCDPISGHDNLYWYRRVMGKEIKFLLHFVKESKQDESGMPNNRFLAERTGGTYSTLKVQPAELEDSGVYFCASSSDMNTEAFFGQGTRLTVV.